This T cell receptor (beta chain) derives from a study of T cell responses to AZD1222 COVID-19 vaccine. Overall study: The analysis combined second doses at about 4 or about 12 weeks.

CDR1 is KGHSH and CDR2 is LQKENI in the germline V gene. Unmatched junction bases numbered 8, after V lost 0 bases and J lost 4 bases. This CDR3 comprises 17 residues. Notes on the study in general: CD4 TCRs associated with vaccination spanned spike, dominating at 160-218 and 743-854. After the peak T cell response, and only then, were repertoires sampled. Donors were mostly white British, more females; clonal diversity possibly underestimated.

Comment on this clone: Its cognate antigen is unknown.

The table came from immunoSEQ multiplex PCR; TCRdb's copy has only in-frame clones and leaves some out. This table holds around 110,000 clones, roughly nine tenths found once. The chain employs TRBV18 and TRBJ2-5, with 10 bases fitting TRBD2. This receptor was identified in an adult in good health. Specimen: peripheral blood, collected on day 0 of AZD1222 vaccination. DNA for the CDR3: TGTGCCAGCTCACCACCGGCTAGCGGGAGTTGGGGAGAGACCCAGTACTTC. It encodes CASSPPASGSWGETQYF.